Listed here are 19 T cell receptor beta chains from one sample, sequenced in a study of T cells in women clearing cervical HPV infection. Using immunoSEQ multiplex PCR, the repertoire was profiled, and TCRdb retains in-frame clones only, with some absent. The table counts tens of thousands of clones; approximately 5% lies in the top ten. Source material: blood buffy coat. These receptors were collected from a woman aged 18 to 75 with a cervical HPV16 infection that either progressed to CIN3+ or cleared (not recorded which).

Details on this clone: The read comes to an end 3 residues before the CDR3 does, leaving the germline J gene to fill in the end. The genes are TRBV5-1 and TRBJ2-5, with 8 bases identical to TRBD1. This CDR3 spans 16 amino acids. In germline, CDR1 is SGHRS, CDR2 YFSETQ. V was pared by 4 bases and J by 2 bases, with 10 bases of the junction left unmatched. The covered CDR3 bases are TGCGCCAGCAGCCAGGGGACAGGATATCAACAAGAGACC. Protein: CASSQGTGYQQET. The whole CDR3 sequence reads CASSQGTGYQQETQYF.

As for this clone: The read ends 3 residues before the CDR3 terminus; that terminus is restored from the germline J gene. The chain has TRBV20-1 and TRBJ2-3; TRBD1 might be the D (5 bases). The germline CDR1 and CDR2 sequences are DFQATT and SNEGSKA (reference sequence). This CDR3 has 13 residues. The CDR3 region is CSAPDSINQPQYF. Incomplete CDR3 DNA: TGCAGTGCACCCGACAGCATCAATCAGCCG.

Concerning this clone: The read ends 3 residues before the CDR3 terminus; that terminus is restored from the germline J gene. The V and J genes are TRBV29-1 and TRBJ1-1; the match to TRBD1 covers 9 bases. The germline V gene encodes CDR1 SQVTM and CDR2 ANQGSEA. The CDR3 is 13 residues long. J lost 5 bases, V lost 7 bases, and 8 bases had no gene match. CDR3 bases read: TGCAGCGGGATCCCGGGACAGGGTACTGAA. Translated: CSGIPGQGTE. The CDR3 as a whole reads CSGIPGQGTEAFF.

Worth noting for this clone: The read comes to an end 3 residues before the CDR3 does, leaving the germline J gene to fill in the end. The V and J genes are TRBV10-3 and TRBJ1-2, with D perhaps TRBD1 (6 bases). V dropped 2 bases and J dropped 5 bases, with 21 bases sitting between them. Germline values: CDR1 ENHRY, CDR2 SYGVKD. CDR3 length: 17 amino acids. The CDR3 region is CAISEPVRQGIPYGYTF. CDR3 DNA, as far as it was read: TGTGCCATCAGTGAGCCGGTCCGCCAGGGGATCCCATATGGC.

Of note for this clone: The CDR3 end falls 3 residues outside the read, so it is completed with the germline J gene. The chain recombines TRBV5-1 with TRBJ2-2; D is perhaps TRBD1 (6 bases). The CDR3 has 15 amino acids. Deletions cut 3 bases from V and 6 bases from J, with 15 bases between. CDR1 SGHRS and CDR2 YFSETQ come from the germline V gene. The sequenced CDR3 bases are TGCGCCAGCAGCTCTGGGGGCGCGACCGCCGGGGAG. Translated, it gives CASSSGGATAGE. The whole CDR3 reads CASSSGGATAGELFF.

With respect to this clone: Sequencing ends 3 residues short of the CDR3 end; the germline J gene provides the rest. This chain links TRBV5-3 with TRBJ1-5; D perhaps matches TRBD1 (5 bases). TRBV5-3 is reported as an ORF; its role is uncertain. This CDR3 comprises 15 residues. V was clipped by 4 bases and J by 0 bases, with 11 bases between them. The sequenced CDR3 bases are TGTGCCAGAAGCGAAACAGGTCGTAGCAATCAGCCC. Translating it yields CARSETGRSNQP. The entire CDR3 sequence reads CARSETGRSNQPQHF.

In regard to this clone: With the read ending 3 residues before the CDR3 end, the germline J gene is used to fill in that end. This chain links TRBV20-1 with TRBJ2-5; TRBD1 matches at 8 bases. Per the germline V gene, CDR1 is DFQATT and CDR2 is SNEGSKA (reference sequence). V gave up 6 bases and J gave up 1 base; unmatched junction bases: 4. The CDR3 length is 13 residues. CDR3 in amino acids: CSASGTGQETQYF. The sequenced part of the CDR3 DNA is TGCAGTGCCTCTGGGACAGGCCAAGAGACC.

In regard to this clone: The read terminates 3 residues before the CDR3 end, so the remaining end is supplied by the germline J gene. The chain joins TRBV7-2 to TRBJ2-3, with a weak D call TRBD1 (7 bases). The germline V gene has CDR1 SGHTA and CDR2 FQGNSA. Trimming stripped 5 bases from V and 6 bases from J, with 18 bases between. This CDR3 spans 15 amino acids. CDR3 loop: CASSPGGMFHDTQYF. The CDR3 DNA, read in part, is TGTGCCAGCAGCCCAGGGGGGATGTTCCACGATACG.

A note on this clone: The read is 3 residues too short to cover the CDR3 end, so that end is filled in from the germline J gene. J is TRBJ2-7 and V is TRBV6-2 or TRBV6-3; tentative D call: TRBD1 (5 bases). The germline V and J ends were trimmed by 6 bases and 5 bases, with 17 bases remaining between them. The CDR3 length is 14 residues. Germline V gene sequence: CDR1 MNHEY, CDR2 SVGEGT. CDR3: CASSLQGSQNEQYF. The DNA read from the CDR3 is TGTGCCAGCAGCCTGCAGGGCTCCCAGAACGAG.

This clone counts as medium-sized by frequency. The chain's CDR3 is CASTTLAGAFYEQYF. CDR3 bases read: TGTGCTAGTACCACCCTAGCGGGGGCCTTCTACGAG. The genes are TRBV12-5 and TRBJ2-7; 10 bases agree with TRBD2. The CDR3 extends 3 residues past the end of the read, so its final part is completed from the germline J gene. This CDR3 has 15 amino acids. CDR1 is LGHNT, CDR2 FRNRAP, per germline. The V and J ends lost 8 bases and 3 bases, in that order; junction bases with no gene match: 10.

To note about this clone: The read stops 3 residues short of the end of the CDR3; the missing end is completed from the germline J gene. The V call is TRBV7-3, the J call TRBJ2-3; 11 bases fit TRBD2. The CDR3 length is 16 residues. V lost 11 bases to trimming and J lost 0 bases; unmatched junction nucleotides: 10. Per the germline V gene, CDR1 is SGHTA and CDR2 is FQGTGA. CDR3 bases read: TGTGCCGGCAAGGGGGCTAGCGGGGGGAGCACAGATACG. It is translated as CAGKGASGGSTDT. The whole CDR3 protein is CAGKGASGGSTDTQYF.

As to this clone: The sequenced fragment ends 3 residues before the CDR3 boundary, so the rest is inferred from the germline J gene. J is TRBJ1-2 and V is TRBV6-2 or TRBV6-3; 8 bases are shared with TRBD1. J lost 3 bases, V lost 5 bases, and 8 bases had no gene match. Germline CDR1 and CDR2: MNHEY and SVGEGT. The CDR3 is 15 residues long. CDR3 DNA, as far as it was read: TGTGCCAGCAGTGGAAGCAGGGGGCTCTACTATGGC. Protein sequence: CASSGSRGLYYG. From start to end, the CDR3 is CASSGSRGLYYGYTF.

Concerning this clone: The read terminates 3 residues ahead of where the CDR3 ends, so the germline J gene completes it. The gene calls are TRBV19 and TRBJ1-2, with a possible D match to TRBD1 (5 bases). The CDR3 runs 13 residues. Germline CDR1 LNHDA, CDR2 SQIVND (reference sequence). This CDR3 is CASSMGQGDGYTF. Incomplete CDR3 DNA: TGTGCCAGTAGTATGGGGCAGGGCGACGGC. The entire variable domain, with the rest obtained from reference TRBV19 and TRBJ1-2, is as follows: DGGITQSPKYLFRKEGQNVTLSCEQNLNHDAMYWYRQDPGQGLRLIYYSQIVNDFQKGDIAEGYSVSREKKESFPLTVTSAQKNPTAFYLCASSMGQGDGYTFGSGTRLTVV.

A word on this clone: The read falls 3 residues short of the CDR3 end, and the missing part is taken from the germline J gene. The gene calls are TRBV29-1 and TRBJ2-7, with D unclear. The CDR3 loop spans 13 amino acids. Trimming stripped 4 bases from V and 0 bases from J, with 10 bases between. Germline V gene data show CDR1 as SQVTM and CDR2 as ANQGSEA. The CDR3 bases that were read are TGCAGCGTTGCCCCTAGGTTCTCCTACGAG. This gives the protein CSVAPRFSYE. The CDR3 in full is CSVAPRFSYEQYF.

A word on this clone: The sequenced fragment ends 3 residues before the CDR3 boundary, so the rest is inferred from the germline J gene. This rearrangement joins TRBV19 to TRBJ2-3; tentatively, D is TRBD2 (6 bases). The CDR3 loop spans 15 amino acids. CDR1 LNHDA and CDR2 SQIVND come from the germline V gene (reference sequence). Trimming removed 6 bases at V and 7 bases at J, with 20 bases between. The covered CDR3 bases are TGTGCCAGTAGCATGCCAGGGAGGACCCCCCATACG. Amino acids: CASSMPGRTPHT. The entire CDR3 sequence reads CASSMPGRTPHTQYF.

Note on this clone: The read ends 3 residues shy of where the CDR3 ends; the end is completed using the germline J gene. The V call is TRBV20-1, the J call TRBJ1-1, with 7 bases lining up with TRBD1. V was clipped by 6 bases and J by 1 base; unmatched bases: 5. The CDR3 covers 13 residues. CDR1 and CDR2 from the germline V gene are DFQATT and SNEGSKA (reference sequence). The sequenced part of the CDR3 DNA is TGCAGTGCGTCGGGACAGAAGAACACTGAA. As protein: CSASGQKNTE. The whole CDR3 is CSASGQKNTEAFF.

With respect to this clone: The sequenced fragment ends 3 residues before the CDR3 boundary, so the rest is inferred from the germline J gene. The chain carries TRBV12-5 and TRBJ1-2; 7 bases line up with TRBD1. CDR3 length: 16 residues. Germline V gives CDR1 LGHNT, CDR2 FRNRAP. J was trimmed by 2 bases and V by 0 bases; bases with no gene match: 6. The sequenced CDR3 bases are TGTGCTAGTGGTTTGGTTCTACCGGGACAGAACTATGGC. It codes for CASGLVLPGQNYG. In full, the CDR3 is CASGLVLPGQNYGYTF.

For this clone: The CDR3 end lies 3 residues beyond the end of the read and is filled in from the germline J gene. V and J are TRBV10-3 and TRBJ1-1; D might be TRBD1 (5 bases). Germline CDR1 and CDR2: ENHRY and SYGVKD. The length of the CDR3 is 15 residues. The V gene lost 0 bases and the J gene lost 4 bases, with 12 bases spanning the gap. The sequenced CDR3 bases are TGTGCCATCAGTGAGTCCGTGGGGGGGATCACTGAA. It codes for CAISESVGGITE. In full, the CDR3 is CAISESVGGITEAFF.

About this clone: The DNA ends 3 residues before the CDR3 does, and the rest of the CDR3 is filled in from the germline J gene. The genes are TRBV2 and TRBJ1-2; possible D gene TRBD1, 5 bases. Germline V gene data show CDR1 as SNHLY and CDR2 as FYNNEI. This CDR3 is 15 amino acids long. CDR3 loop: CASGYSGGGTDTYTF. CDR3 bases read: TGTGCCAGCGGGTATAGCGGGGGAGGCACAGATACC.